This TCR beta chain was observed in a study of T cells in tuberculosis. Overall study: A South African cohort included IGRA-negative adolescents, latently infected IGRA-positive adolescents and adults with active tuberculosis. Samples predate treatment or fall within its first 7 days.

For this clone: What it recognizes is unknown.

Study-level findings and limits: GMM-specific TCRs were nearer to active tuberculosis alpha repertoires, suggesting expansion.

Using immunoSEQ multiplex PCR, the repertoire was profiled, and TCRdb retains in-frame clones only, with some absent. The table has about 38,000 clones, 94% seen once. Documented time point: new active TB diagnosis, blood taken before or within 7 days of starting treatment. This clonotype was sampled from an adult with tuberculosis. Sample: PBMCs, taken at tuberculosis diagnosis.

The CDR3 reads CASSVDRGSGANVLTF. The DNA for the CDR3 is TGCGCCAGCAGTGTGGACAGGGGATCTGGGGCCAACGTCCTGACTTTC. This chain connects TRBV10-2 to TRBJ2-6, with 9 bases that match TRBD1. The CDR3 is 16 residues long. Germline V gives CDR1 WSHSY, CDR2 SAAADI. The V and J ends lost 4 bases and 1 base, in that order; junction bases with no gene match: 2.